The 31 T cell receptor beta chains in this list originate from one sample, sequenced in a study of blood T cell repertoires in COVID-19. Produced via immunoSEQ multiplex PCR; TCRdb's table is partial and in-frame only. This sample has 200,000 to 300,000 clones, with 85% to 90% found just once. The sample was peripheral blood. These receptors originate from a woman between 40 and 55 years old with acute or convalescent COVID-19.

This sequence joins TRBV7-9 and TRBJ2-5, with TRBD1 matching over 11 bases. This CDR3 spans 15 amino acids. Trimming cost V 4 bases and J 3 bases; bases outside gene matches: 4. Germline CDR1 reads SEHNR; CDR2 reads FQNEAQ (reference sequence). The CDR3 DNA follows: TGTGCCAGCAGCTGGGGACAGGGGGTCGAAGAGACCCAGTACTTC. This sequence encodes CASSWGQGVEETQYF.

The chain recombines TRBV19 with TRBJ1-1, with D possibly TRBD1 on 6 matching bases. Germline V gene data show CDR1 as LNHDA and CDR2 as SQIVND (reference sequence). The V end lost 10 bases, the J end lost 1 base, and 16 bases lay between the germline ends. CDR3 length: 14 amino acids. Here the CDR3 DNA reads TGTGCCACCCACAGGGTACCCCCGAACACTGAAGCTTTCTTT. It yields the protein CATHRVPPNTEAFF.

The chain carries TRBV5-1 and TRBJ2-3, with D tentatively TRBD2 (6 bases). From germline, CDR1 is SGHRS and CDR2 YFSETQ. The CDR3 spans 14 residues. Trimming removed 3 bases at V and 3 bases at J, with 11 bases between. This CDR3 reads CASSSEGRTDTQYF. The CDR3 DNA reads as TGCGCCAGCAGCTCGGAGGGGAGGACAGATACGCAGTATTTT.

The chain is built from TRBV11-2 and TRBJ1-5; the D is unclear. V gave up 3 bases and J gave up 5 bases, with 8 bases separating them. CDR3 length: 13 amino acids. The germline CDR1 and CDR2 sequences are SGHAT and FQNNGV. CDR3 sequence (DNA): TGTGCCAGCAGCTTTAGGAGGGATCAGCCCCAGCATTTT. Protein sequence: CASSFRRDQPQHF. Full variable domain (outside the CDR3, taken from reference TRBV11-2 and TRBJ1-5): EAGVAQSPRYKIIEKRQSVAFWCNPISGHATLYWYQQILGQGPKLLIQFQNNGVVDDSQLPKDRFSAERLKGVDSTLKIQPAKLEDSAVYLCASSFRRDQPQHFGDGTRLSIL.

In its sample, this clone was seen once. The J gene is TRBJ1-2, the V gene TRBV11-2; D gene unclear. Germline loops: CDR1 SGHAT, CDR2 FQNNGV. The CDR3 extends over 14 amino acids. The ends were cut back, 1 base at V and 5 bases at J, with 11 bases in the middle. CDR3 coding DNA: TGTGCCAGCAGCTTAGGCACAAGAGGGTATGGCTACACCTTC. This gives the protein CASSLGTRGYGYTF. The whole variable domain, remainder taken from reference TRBV11-2 and TRBJ1-2, is EAGVAQSPRYKIIEKRQSVAFWCNPISGHATLYWYQQILGQGPKLLIQFQNNGVVDDSQLPKDRFSAERLKGVDSTLKIQPAKLEDSAVYLCASSLGTRGYGYTFGSGTRLTVV.

This chain uses TRBV27 with TRBJ1-3; weak D call: TRBD1 (5 bases). The CDR3 contains 16 residues. The ends were cut back, 6 bases at V and 0 bases at J, with 15 bases in the middle. Germline V CDR1 and CDR2: MNHEY, SMNVEV (reference sequence). The DNA for the CDR3 is TGTGCCAGCAGAGGGCTGGGGCCAAGCTCTGGAAACACCATATATTTT. This encodes CASRGLGPSSGNTIYF.

The V and J genes are TRBV3-1 (or the pseudogene TRBV3-2) and TRBJ1-2; 8 bases are a match to TRBD1. J lost 5 bases, V lost 0 bases, and 11 bases had no gene match. The germline V gene encodes CDR1 LGHDT and CDR2 YNNKEL (reference sequence). The CDR3 consists of 17 residues. This CDR3 is CASSQDLGAGGWYGYTF. DNA of the CDR3: TGTGCCAGCAGCCAAGATCTTGGGGCAGGGGGCTGGTATGGCTACACCTTC.

V gene TRBV29-1 combines with J gene TRBJ2-3, with 11 bases lining up with TRBD2. CDR1 is SQVTM, CDR2 ANQGSEA, per germline. Unmatched junction bases numbered 6, after V lost 6 bases and J lost 1 base. The CDR3 is 15 amino acids. The chain's CDR3 is CSVSTSGGRTDTQYF. The CDR3 coding sequence is TGCAGCGTCTCCACTAGCGGGGGACGCACAGATACGCAGTATTTT.

This chain links TRBV6-5 with TRBJ1-2, with a tentative D call TRBD1 (6 bases). Germline CDR1 MNHEY, CDR2 SVGAGI. V was pared by 6 bases and J by 4 bases, with 18 bases between. This CDR3 spans 15 amino acids. The DNA of the CDR3 is TGTGCCAGCAGCCCCAACAGGGATGCAGGCTATGGCTACACCTTC. Translation: CASSPNRDAGYGYTF.

V and J are TRBV30 and TRBJ1-1; D may be TRBD1 (5 bases). The CDR3 has 12 amino acids. Trimming shortened V by 7 bases and J by 2 bases, and 11 bases separated the two germline ends. Per germline, CDR1 GTSNPN and CDR2 SVGIG (reference sequence). The CDR3 DNA is TGTGCCTTGGCCAGGGTCAACACTGAAGCTTTCTTT. This translates into CALARVNTEAFF.

J is TRBJ1-1 and V is TRBV7-3; no definite D call. This CDR3 region has 13 residues. V was shortened by 4 bases and J by 0 bases, with 6 bases between the two germline ends. The germline V gene encodes CDR1 SGHTA and CDR2 FQGTGA. CDR3 region: CASSSHMNTEAFF. Here the CDR3 DNA reads TGTGCCAGCAGCTCACACATGAACACTGAAGCTTTCTTT.

In its sample, this clone was seen once. The V call is TRBV19, the J call TRBJ2-1; TRBD1 is a possible D gene (7 bases). V lost 8 bases to trimming and J lost 0 bases, with 11 bases between them. From germline, CDR1 is LNHDA and CDR2 SQIVND (reference sequence). The CDR3 spans 14 residues. The CDR3 protein is CASRQGGSYNEQFF. The CDR3 DNA reads as TGTGCCAGTCGACAGGGAGGCTCCTACAATGAGCAGTTCTTC.

The gene calls are TRBV6-1 and TRBJ1-6, with 8 bases identical to TRBD1. V lost 5 bases and J lost 7; bases outside the gene matches: 7. From germline, CDR1 is MNHNS and CDR2 SASEGT. CDR3 length equals 15 residues. The CDR3 sequence: CASSSPGTGNSPLHF. In DNA, the CDR3 is TGTGCCAGCAGTTCCCCCGGGACAGGAAATTCACCCCTCCACTTT.

This clone was seen a few times. The chain carries TRBV2 and TRBJ1-5, with a weak D call TRBD1 (6 bases). The CDR3 contains 13 residues. Germline loops: CDR1 SNHLY, CDR2 FYNNEI. V lost 5 bases, J lost 7 bases, and 12 bases lay in between. CDR3 in DNA: TGTGCCAGCAGTCAACACAGGGACCAGCCCCAGCATTTT. This gives the protein CASSQHRDQPQHF.

The chain has TRBV9 and TRBJ1-1; unclear D gene. V was trimmed by 4 bases and J by 4 bases, leaving 17 bases between them. CDR3 length equals 15 residues. Per the germline V gene, CDR1 is SGDLS and CDR2 is YYNGEE. The CDR3, as DNA: TGTGCCAGCAGCCCAGAGGGTGGGTTGGGCACTGAAGCTTTCTTT. As protein: CASSPEGGLGTEAFF.

The rearrangement links TRBV11-2 to TRBJ2-3; no definite D call. Germline values: CDR1 SGHAT, CDR2 FQNNGV. This CDR3 spans 12 amino acids. V lost 5 bases to trimming and J lost 4 bases, with 7 bases between them. The CDR3 loop reads CASSQDSDTQYF. CDR3 DNA: TGTGCCAGCAGCCAGGATTCAGATACGCAGTATTTT.

The rearrangement uses TRBV5-4 and TRBJ2-1, with 9 positions matching TRBD1. The CDR3 loop spans 15 amino acids. The germline V gene has CDR1 SGHNT and CDR2 YYREEE (reference sequence). V shed 4 bases, J shed 6 bases, and the junction held 8 bases outside the gene matches. Here the CDR3 reads CASSRDRVNSNEQFF. The DNA of the CDR3 is TGTGCCAGCAGCAGGGACAGGGTGAATAGCAATGAGCAGTTCTTC.

This clone was seen just once. The CDR3 here is CASRERNSEGSSPLHF. As DNA, the CDR3 is TGTGCCAGCAGGGAGAGGAACAGCGAGGGCAGTTCACCCCTCCACTTT. The V gene is TRBV7-9, the J gene TRBJ1-6; D is ambiguous. This CDR3 comprises 16 residues. V lost 6 bases and J lost 9, with 21 bases in between. Germline-derived CDR1 and CDR2 are SEHNR and FQNEAQ (reference sequence).

V is TRBV15 and J is TRBJ2-1, with 11 positions matching TRBD2. V lost 3 bases and J lost 4; bases outside the gene matches: 11. The CDR3 has 18 amino acids. CDR1 and CDR2 from the germline V gene are LNHNV and YYDKDF (reference sequence). The CDR3 coding sequence is TGTGCCACCAGCAGGACACCTACTAGCGGGGGTTTGTACAATGAGCAGTTCTTC. Translated: CATSRTPTSGGLYNEQFF.

Regarding this clone: The same CDR3 is also encoded by other DNA sequences in this sample. The chain joins TRBV9 to TRBJ1-2; 10 nucleotides line up with TRBD1. The germline V gene encodes CDR1 SGDLS and CDR2 YYNGEE. The CDR3 is 14 residues long. J was trimmed by 4 bases and V by 3 bases; bases with no gene match: 3. The CDR3 nucleotides are TGTGCCAGCAGCGCGGGACAGGGGTTCTATGGCTACACCTTC. It codes for CASSAGQGFYGYTF.

The chain joins TRBV7-2 to TRBJ1-3; TRBD1 agrees at 9 bases. The V gene's germline CDR1 is SGHTA and CDR2 FQGNSA. With 1 base clipped from V and 0 bases from J, the junction kept 4 bases outside the gene matches. CDR3 length: 17 residues. DNA of the CDR3: TGTGCCAGCAGCTTAGTTGGGACAGGGTTCTCTGGAAACACCATATATTTT. Translation: CASSLVGTGFSGNTIYF.

The rearrangement uses TRBV5-1 and TRBJ2-1; 7 bases line up with TRBD1. CDR1 and CDR2 (germline): SGHRS, YFSETQ. This CDR3 is 18 amino acids long. The J segment lost 2 bases and the V segment lost 3 bases, leaving 14 bases of the junction unmatched. The chain's CDR3 is CASSSGRGQTLTYNEQFF. The CDR3 DNA reads as TGCGCCAGCAGCTCCGGCCGGGGACAGACCCTAACCTACAATGAGCAGTTCTTC.

This clone was seen once. The rearrangement uses TRBV5-1 and TRBJ1-3; D remains ambiguous. With 2 bases removed from V and 0 bases from J, the gap between germline ends came to 9 bases. The CDR3 extends over 15 amino acids. CDR1 and CDR2 from the germline V gene are SGHRS and YFSETQ. CDR3 amino acids: CASSLSTVSGNTIYF. The CDR3 DNA follows: TGCGCCAGCAGCTTATCCACAGTCTCTGGAAACACCATATATTTT.

The chain combines TRBV6-4 with TRBJ1-1, with TRBD1 matching 8 bases. The CDR3 contains 15 residues. Trimming cost V 4 bases and J 5 bases; bases outside gene matches: 9. Germline lookup yields CDR1 MRHNA and CDR2 SNTAGT. The CDR3 sequence is CASSVSEDRATEAFF. The CDR3 bases are TGTGCCAGCAGTGTTTCGGAGGACAGGGCGACTGAAGCTTTCTTT.

CDR3: CASSAGGPGNEQFF. In nucleotides, the CDR3 is TGTGCCAGCAGCGCCGGGGGGCCGGGCAATGAGCAGTTCTTC. The chain recombines TRBV6-4 with TRBJ2-1; possibly TRBD2 for D (7 bases). From germline, CDR1 is MRHNA and CDR2 SNTAGT. Trimming removed 6 bases from V and 6 bases from J, with 15 bases in between. The length of the CDR3 is 14 residues.

The V call is TRBV30, the J call TRBJ2-6; D is ambiguous. The V end lost 4 bases, the J end lost 0 bases, and 7 bases lay between the germline ends. The CDR3 runs 14 residues. Germline V lookup: CDR1 GTSNPN, CDR2 SVGIG (reference sequence). The CDR3 here is CAWIPYSGANVLTF. The CDR3 DNA sequence: TGTGCCTGGATTCCCTACTCTGGGGCCAACGTCCTGACTTTC.

The chain links TRBV10-1 to TRBJ1-4, with a weak D call TRBD1 (6 bases). V gave up 1 base and J gave up 0 bases, with 9 bases separating them. The CDR3 is made up of 16 amino acids. Per germline, CDR1 WNHNN and CDR2 SYGVQD (reference sequence). CDR3 loop: CASSELGAPTNEKLFF. CDR3 DNA: TGCGCCAGCAGTGAGTTGGGGGCCCCAACTAATGAAAAACTGTTTTTT.

The chain couples TRBV7-9 to TRBJ1-5; 8 bases fit TRBD1. With V trimmed by 6 bases and J by 0 bases, 7 bases remained unmatched. Germline CDR1 and CDR2: SEHNR and FQNEAQ (reference sequence). This CDR3 region has 16 residues. CDR3 region: CASSSDRGRSNQPQHF. DNA of the CDR3: TGTGCCAGCAGTTCCGACAGGGGACGTAGCAATCAGCCCCAGCATTTT.

The table lists this clone with a count of one. The gene calls are TRBV6-5 and TRBJ1-2; 8 nucleotides line up with TRBD1. The V gene's germline CDR1 is MNHEY and CDR2 SVGAGI. V trimming: 1 base; J trimming: 3 bases; junction bases outside the gene matches: 7. CDR3 length equals 16 residues. This CDR3 is CASSYLGQGGDYGYTF. CDR3 DNA: TGTGCCAGCAGTTACTTAGGACAGGGTGGCGACTATGGCTACACCTTC.

The rearrangement joins TRBV5-1 to TRBJ1-2; 9 nucleotides match TRBD1. The length of the CDR3 is 14 residues. The germline V gene has CDR1 SGHRS and CDR2 YFSETQ. Germline trimming cut 4 bases from V and 4 bases from J; bases unmatched to any gene: 5. The CDR3 nucleotides are TGCGCCAGCAGCCCGGGACAGGGCTTCTATGGCTACACCTTC. The encoded protein is CASSPGQGFYGYTF. Together with reference TRBV5-1 and TRBJ1-2, the CDR3 gives the full variable domain: KAGVTQTPRYLIKTRGQQVTLSCSPISGHRSVSWYQQTPGQGLQFLFEYFSETQRNKGNFPGRFSGRQFSNSRSEMNVSTLELGDSALYLCASSPGQGFYGYTFGSGTRLTVV.

This chain joins TRBV18 and TRBJ2-5, with D uncertain. Trimming took off 6 bases at V and 2 bases at J, with 10 bases between the two ends. CDR1 and CDR2 (germline): KGHSH, LQKENI. This CDR3 has 13 residues. CDR3 sequence: CASSLTTQETQYF. For the CDR3, the DNA is TGTGCCAGCTCCCTGACAACGCAAGAGACCCAGTACTTC.